A selection of T cell receptor beta chains follows, all from one sample in a study of T-cell memory formation after mild COVID-19. TCRdb reanalysed the 5' RACE reads using MiXCR and keeps one entry per CDR3 protein. The profile shows 560,000 or so distinct CDR3 sequences, 17% of them singletons. The specimen was PBMCs or a T cell subset sorted from them (not recorded which). Receptors were obtained from an adult woman who had mild COVID-19 (a few samples of this study predate the infection). Cell type and time point are not known. Both conserved end residues are part of each CDR3. A D gene is named only where the DNA matches it firmly. Expanded clones are given a class, and other clones once, few, many or no size at all.

TRBJ2-1,few,.,TRBV7-9,CASSLAPYGEQFF,TGTGCCAGCAGCTTAGCTCCGTACGGTGAGCAGTTCTTC
TRBJ2-7,.,TRBD2,TRBV29-1,CSVVREGSYEQYF,TGCAGCGTTGTTAGGGAGGGGAGCTACGAGCAGTACTTC
TRBJ1-1,.,TRBD1,TRBV6-5,CASSRTGSLDTEAFF,TGTGCCAGCAGTCGGACAGGGTCGTTGGACACTGAAGCTTTCTTT
TRBJ2-5,.,.,TRBV7-3,CASSLNAAGETQYF,TGTGCCAGCAGCTTAAACGCTGCGGGGGAGACCCAGTACTTC
TRBJ2-7,.,.,TRBV10-2,CASTDRYEQYF,TGCGCCAGCACCGACAGGTACGAGCAGTACTTC
TRBJ2-1,.,TRBD2,TRBV3-1,CASSPRRLAGVNEQFF,TGTGCCAGCAGCCCTCGTCGACTAGCGGGGGTGAATGAGCAGTTCTTC
TRBJ1-1,.,.,TRBV20-1,CSASKRQGFGLNTEAFF,TGCAGTGCCTCAAAACGTCAGGGGTTCGGCTTGAACACTGAAGCTTTCTTT
TRBJ2-6,few,TRBD1,TRBV5-1,CASSPGTGSGANVLTF,TGCGCCAGCAGCCCGGGGACAGGCTCTGGGGCCAACGTCCTGACTTTC
TRBJ2-1,.,.,TRBV4-3,CASSQEGFKGQFF,TGCGCCAGCAGCCAAGAGGGTTTCAAGGGACAGTTCTTC
TRBJ2-1,few,TRBD2,TRBV7-9,CASSLVSGSQQFF,TGTGCCAGCAGCTTAGTTAGCGGGAGTCAGCAGTTCTTC
TRBJ1-2,few,.,TRBV6-5,CASTPTWGEPYYGYTF,TGTGCCAGCACGCCTACATGGGGCGAACCCTACTATGGCTACACCTTC
TRBJ1-2,few,.,TRBV12-3/TRBV12-4,CASSFGGGGYGYTF,TGTGCCAGCAGCTTCGGGGGCGGGGGCTATGGCTACACCTTC
TRBJ2-2,.,TRBD2,TRBV20-1,CSARDGGAHTGELFF,TGCAGTGCTAGAGACGGGGGGGCACACACCGGGGAGCTGTTTTTT
TRBJ2-7,few,.,TRBV7-2,CASSRPSLGEQYF,TGTGCCAGCAGCCGTCCGAGCCTGGGCGAGCAGTACTTC
TRBJ1-1,.,TRBD1,TRBV9,CASGQGQNTEAFF,TGTGCCAGCGGACAGGGACAGAACACTGAAGCTTTCTTT
TRBJ2-1,.,.,TRBV10-3,CAISGTENNEQFF,TGTGCCATCAGCGGGACCGAAAACAATGAGCAGTTCTTC
TRBJ1-1,few,.,TRBV6-5,CASRGGKSEAFF,TGTGCCAGCAGGGGGGGGAAGTCTGAAGCTTTCTTT
TRBJ2-3,few,TRBD1,TRBV5-1,CASSSQGAADTQYF,TGCGCCAGCAGCTCCCAGGGGGCTGCAGATACGCAGTATTTT
TRBJ2-5,few,.,TRBV28,CASSFPGEYQETQYF,TGTGCCAGCAGTTTCCCTGGGGAGTACCAAGAGACCCAGTACTTC
TRBJ2-3,few,TRBD1,TRBV5-1,CASSTETGVADTQYF,TGCGCCAGCAGCACCGAGACAGGGGTGGCAGATACGCAGTATTTT
TRBJ1-2,many,.,TRBV12-3/TRBV12-4,CASSLHDYGYTF,TGTGCCAGCAGTTTACACGACTATGGCTACACCTTC
TRBJ2-3,few,.,TRBV16,CASSQSEGGSTDTQYF,TGTGCCAGCAGCCAATCTGAGGGCGGAAGCACAGATACGCAGTATTTT
TRBJ2-7,few,TRBD2,TRBV29-1,CSVESGNRNEQYF,TGCAGCGTCGAAAGCGGGAATAGAAACGAGCAGTACTTC
TRBJ1-2,.,TRBD1,TRBV9,CASSAEQGAGYGYTF,TGTGCCAGCAGCGCCGAACAGGGGGCCGGCTATGGCTACACCTTC
TRBJ2-3,.,TRBD2,TRBV15,CATSRDGGSGTDTQYF,TGTGCCACCAGCAGAGATGGGGGTAGCGGGACAGATACGCAGTATTTT
TRBJ2-5,few,TRBD2,TRBV7-9,CASSLGFLAGVSETQYF,TGTGCCAGCAGCTTAGGTTTTCTAGCGGGAGTATCGGAGACCCAGTACTTC
TRBJ1-2,few,.,TRBV5-1,CASSWATVREGGYGYTF,TGCGCCAGCAGCTGGGCTACCGTTAGAGAGGGGGGTTATGGCTACACCTTC
TRBJ2-3,few,TRBD2,TRBV12-3/TRBV12-4,CASSVAGKTQYF,TGTGCCAGCAGTGTAGCGGGCAAAACGCAGTATTTT
TRBJ1-2,.,.,TRBV7-2,CASSLAGQGPYGYTF,TGTGCCAGCAGCTTAGCGGGGCAGGGGCCCTATGGCTACACCTTC
TRBJ2-1,.,.,TRBV7-3,CASSLGQSLNEQFF,TGTGCCAGCAGCTTAGGGCAAAGCCTTAATGAGCAGTTCTTC
TRBJ2-7,.,TRBD1,TRBV15,CATSMGQLYEQYF,TGTGCCACCAGTATGGGACAGCTCTACGAGCAGTACTTC
TRBJ2-3,many,.,TRBV24-1,CATSVTGADTQYF,TGTGCCACCAGTGTGACGGGTGCAGATACGCAGTATTTT
TRBJ2-7,few,.,TRBV18,CASSPPWEQYF,TGTGCCAGCTCACCACCTTGGGAGCAGTACTTC
TRBJ2-3,few,TRBD2,TRBV18,CASRRVAGVDTQYF,TGTGCCAGCCGCCGGGTAGCGGGAGTCGATACGCAGTATTTT
TRBJ1-1,few,.,TRBV2,CASTLDRGDTEAFF,TGTGCCAGCACGCTTGATCGGGGAGACACTGAAGCTTTCTTT
TRBJ1-5,.,.,TRBV4-1,CASSPLERGRNQPQHF,TGCGCCAGCAGCCCATTGGAGCGGGGTAGAAATCAGCCCCAGCATTTT